A selection of T cell receptor beta chains follows, all from one sample in a study of regulatory T cells in long-lasting Graves disease. MiXCR was run by TCRdb on the multiplex PCR reads, yielding one entry per CDR3 protein. The sample gives 300,000 or so distinct CDR3 sequences, around a fifth of which show up once; less than 35% is in the top ten. Specimen: peripheral blood mononuclear cells (PBMCs), collected when the disease was refractory, from a patient treated with antithyroid drugs. The receptors were gathered from a female donor with Graves disease. The CDR3 runs from the conserved cysteine through the conserved F or W. The order of the fields is J gene, V gene, clone size, D gene, CDR3 protein, CDR3 DNA. D genes are given only for firm matches. Where a row states a size, it is once, few, many or the class of an expanded clone; other rows omit it.

TRBJ2-4	TRBV11-2	NA	NA	CASSFSIGLENIQYF	TGTGCCAGCAGCTTTTCTATAGGCCTAGAAAACATTCAGTACTTC
TRBJ2-2	TRBV6-1	NA	NA	CASVRQHTGELFF	TGTGCCAGCGTGAGACAGCACACCGGGGAGCTGTTTTTT
TRBJ2-4	TRBV3-1	NA	NA	CASSLAGVGIQYF	TGTGCCAGCAGCCTGGCAGGTGTGGGCATTCAGTACTTC
TRBJ1-5	TRBV2	many	NA	CASSEEGAQHF	TGTGCCAGCAGTGAAGAGGGCGCCCAGCATTTT
TRBJ2-4	TRBV25-1	NA	TRBD1	CASSEYEGARNIQYF	TGTGCCAGCAGTGAATATGAGGGGGCGCGGAACATTCAGTACTTC
TRBJ2-7	TRBV7-2	many	TRBD1	CASSLDDRESYEQYF	TGTGCCAGCAGCTTAGACGACAGGGAATCCTACGAGCAGTACTTC
TRBJ2-7	TRBV2	many	NA	CASTLTGVISEQYF	TGTGCCAGCACTCTGACAGGCGTAATTTCCGAGCAGTACTTC
TRBJ1-5	TRBV9	many	NA	CASSVGGSANQPQHF	TGTGCCAGCAGCGTAGGTGGTAGTGCCAATCAGCCCCAGCATTTT
TRBJ2-7	TRBV7-9	NA	NA	CASRAGNSYEQYF	TGTGCCAGCAGAGCAGGGAATTCCTACGAGCAGTACTTC
TRBJ2-5	TRBV2	many	NA	CASSEGWARQETQYF	TGTGCCAGCAGTGAAGGGTGGGCGAGACAAGAGACCCAGTACTTC
TRBJ1-1	TRBV19	many	TRBD1	CASSMLGTGVRGNTEAFF	TGTGCCAGTAGTATGCTGGGGACAGGGGTGAGAGGGAACACTGAAGCTTTCTTT
TRBJ2-7	TRBV7-9	NA	NA	CASSPAVAYEQYF	TGTGCCAGCAGCCCAGCTGTGGCCTACGAGCAGTACTTC
TRBJ2-1	TRBV12-3/TRBV12-4	NA	TRBD2	CASSLTSGYNEQFF	TGTGCCAGCAGTTTAACTAGCGGTTACAATGAGCAGTTCTTC
TRBJ2-7	TRBV28	once	NA	CASSPSSGGGDEQYF	TGTGCCAGCAGTCCCTCTAGCGGAGGGGGGGACGAGCAGTACTTC
TRBJ1-4	TRBV2	many	TRBD1	CASRTTGGVWNEKLFF	TGTGCCAGCAGGACGACAGGGGGCGTCTGGAATGAAAAACTGTTTTTT
TRBJ1-2	TRBV5-8	NA	NA	CASTLRGSPYGYTF	TGTGCCAGCACCCTCCGGGGCAGTCCCTATGGCTACACCTTC
TRBJ2-4	TRBV27	few	NA	CASSLQGTKNTQYF	TGTGCCAGCAGCCTACAGGGAACCAAAAACACTCAGTACTTC
TRBJ2-5	TRBV12-3/TRBV12-4	NA	NA	CASSWSLGSQYF	TGTGCCAGCAGTTGGTCCCTAGGTTCCCAGTACTTC
TRBJ1-1	TRBV12-3/TRBV12-4	many	NA	CASSWGGNTEAFF	TGTGCCAGCAGTTGGGGGGGGAACACTGAAGCTTTCTTT
TRBJ1-2	TRBV18	NA	NA	CASSPNPQGGYTF	TGTGCCAGCTCACCGAACCCCCAGGGAGGCTACACCTTC
TRBJ1-1	TRBV19	NA	NA	CATQTAGGHFNTEAFF	TGTGCCACCCAAACGGCCGGAGGACACTTTAACACTGAAGCTTTCTTT
TRBJ1-5	TRBV28	many	NA	CASREGEWNQPQHF	TGTGCCAGCAGAGAGGGAGAGTGGAATCAGCCCCAGCATTTT
TRBJ1-1	TRBV18	many	NA	CASSIAGTNTEAFF	TGTGCCAGCTCAATAGCCGGGACAAACACTGAAGCTTTCTTT
TRBJ2-7	TRBV7-9	NA	NA	CASSLEGRSLHEQYF	TGTGCCAGCAGCTTAGAGGGCAGGAGCTTACACGAGCAGTACTTC
TRBJ2-5	TRBV3-1	many	TRBD2	CASSQLAGVRETQYF	TGTGCCAGCAGCCAGCTAGCGGGAGTTCGGGAGACCCAGTACTTC
TRBJ2-7	TRBV19	NA	NA	CASSRPDSSYEQYF	TGTGCCAGTAGTCGTCCGGACAGCTCCTACGAGCAGTACTTC
TRBJ2-7	TRBV7-8	many	NA	CASSRPPEQYF	TGTGCCAGCAGCCGCCCCCCCGAGCAGTACTTC